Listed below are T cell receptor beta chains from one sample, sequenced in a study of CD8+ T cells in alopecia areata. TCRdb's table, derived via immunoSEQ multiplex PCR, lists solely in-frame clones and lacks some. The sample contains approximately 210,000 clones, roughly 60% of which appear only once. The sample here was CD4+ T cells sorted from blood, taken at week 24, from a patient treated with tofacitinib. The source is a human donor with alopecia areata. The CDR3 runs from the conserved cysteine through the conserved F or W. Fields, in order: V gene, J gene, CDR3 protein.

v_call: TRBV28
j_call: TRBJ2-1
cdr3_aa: CASSSQQAGSTLFF

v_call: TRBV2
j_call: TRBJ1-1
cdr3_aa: CASSYDKGNTEAFF

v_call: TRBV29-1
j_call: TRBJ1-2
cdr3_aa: CSAGDRAVGGYTF

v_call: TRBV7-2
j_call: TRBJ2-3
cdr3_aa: CASARTGLSDTQYF

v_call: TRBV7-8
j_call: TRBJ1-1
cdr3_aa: CASSFGTVGIGTEAFF

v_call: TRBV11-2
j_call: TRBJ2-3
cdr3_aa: CASSLHRLAGGQDTQYF

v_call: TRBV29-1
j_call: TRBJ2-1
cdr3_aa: CSVALSEQFF

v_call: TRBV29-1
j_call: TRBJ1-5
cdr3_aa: CSVERGLGNQPQHF

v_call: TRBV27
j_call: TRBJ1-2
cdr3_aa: CASKQGGGGYTF

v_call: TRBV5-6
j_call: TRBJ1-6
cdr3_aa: CASSHWGELIDSPLHF

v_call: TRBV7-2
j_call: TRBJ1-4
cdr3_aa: CASSGQTATNEKLFF

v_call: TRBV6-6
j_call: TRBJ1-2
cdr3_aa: CASSLPAGAGDGYTF

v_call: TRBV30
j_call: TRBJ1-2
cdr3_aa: CAWSVVIQNGYTF

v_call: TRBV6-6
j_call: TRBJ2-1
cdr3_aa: CASSPPAIGEQFF

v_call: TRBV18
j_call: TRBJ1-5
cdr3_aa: CASSYQRGSDQPQHF

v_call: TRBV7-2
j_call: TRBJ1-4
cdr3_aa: CATSTYRGREKLFF

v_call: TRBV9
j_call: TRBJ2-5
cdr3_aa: CASSHGVSQETQYF

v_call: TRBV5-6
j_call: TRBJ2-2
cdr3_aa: CASSDTGTRNTGELFF